Below, one TCR beta chain is given with its context. Its recognized antigen is unknown. Base qualities are not provided; no much larger clone lies one nucleotide away. The sample belongs to a study of blood T cell repertoires in COVID-19 (dated by TCRdb to 2020 to 2022). Regarding the study in general: Samples covering the acute and convalescent phases of COVID-19 were provided by collaborators in the United States, Italy and Spain. The material from the prospective study consisted of cDNA or gDNA derived from T cells, B-cell-depleted T cells, or PBMCs. Deeply sampled blood TCRbeta repertoires from subjects exposed to, actively infected with, or recovered from COVID-19 were included in the dataset. The repertoires were released in a freely available public database intended as a resource for research on the immune response to SARS-CoV-2. Samples were obtained from the ongoing ImmuneRACE study (first 160 participants) and from approximately 1,200 subjects provided by 6 global collaborators. Sample metadata almost always included a de-identified subject ID, COVID-19 status, age in years and sex. HLA class I and class II types, where available, came from metadata supplied by the sample provider rather than from assay-based typing. Overall study results and their limits: The amount of clinical and demographic metadata varied by source and participant and was provided uncurated.

TCRbeta CDR3 regions were amplified from genomic DNA by means of the immunoSEQ Assay, a bias-controlled multiplex PCR. For the original study's pipeline: The number of nucleated cells in each sample was estimated from the amplification of reference gene primers within the assay. To quantify the absolute abundance of each unique TCRbeta CDR3 rearrangement, sequence reads were collapsed and filtered. For each sample, productive Simpson clonality was calculated by taking the square root of Simpson's diversity index across productive rearrangements. The source is immuneACCESS, and TCRdb retained only in-frame sequences with V and J called. Part of the clones is not carried over; for the studies checked, unresolved V genes explain less than half of this, and the remainder is unexplained. The V and J calls and the clone size are those of that table, but D and trimming were determined from the DNA. Here the sample has under 300,000 clones; roughly nine tenths occur a single time. The ten largest clones represent 3% of the sample.

According to the germline V gene, CDR1 reads MRHNA and CDR2 reads SNTAGT. From the cysteine up to the phenylalanine, the CDR3 has a length of 18 residues. The kept DNA is CDR3 alone, 54 bases in frame from the first base. Deletion took 5 bases off V and 1 base off J, with a span of 23 bases between the germline ends. Participants in the prospective study were enrolled through a virtual design, were aged roughly 18 to 100 years, and lived in about two dozen United States geographic areas. To assign participants to cohorts, the prospective study relied on clinical history that participants themselves reported in a screening survey and a study questionnaire. For ImmuneRACE Cohort 3, a participant was defined as recovered based on two consecutive negative NP/OP PCR tests, clearance by a healthcare professional, or resolution of symptoms. In the prospective study, mobile phlebotomists collected whole blood, serum and a nasopharyngeal or oropharyngeal swab from each participant. Participants in the prospective study had the option to provide additional blood draws and questionnaires over an approximately two-month period. Prospective study blood samples were shipped either frozen or at room temperature before DNA extraction.

Sequencing used PBMCs or T cells enriched from blood (not recorded which). The sequence links TRBV6-4 to TRBJ1-1; possibly the D gene is TRBD1, per 6 matching bases. The TCR sequence derives from a woman in her forties or fifties who had recovered from COVID-19. The sequenced DNA: TGTGCCAGCAGTATCGAGCTGACAGGATCAATAGCGAACACTGAAGCTTTCTTT. Its protein product is CASSIELTGSIANTEAFF.